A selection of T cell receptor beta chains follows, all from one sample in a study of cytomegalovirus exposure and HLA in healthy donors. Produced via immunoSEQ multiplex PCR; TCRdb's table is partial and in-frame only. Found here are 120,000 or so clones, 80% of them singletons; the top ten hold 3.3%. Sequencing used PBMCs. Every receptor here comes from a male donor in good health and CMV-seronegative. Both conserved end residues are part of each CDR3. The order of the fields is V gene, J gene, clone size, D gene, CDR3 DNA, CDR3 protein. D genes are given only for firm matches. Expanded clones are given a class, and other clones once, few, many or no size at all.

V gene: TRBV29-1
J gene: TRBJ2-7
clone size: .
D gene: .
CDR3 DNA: TGCAGCGTTGCAGGTCAGTCCTACGAGCAGTACTTC
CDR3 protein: CSVAGQSYEQYF

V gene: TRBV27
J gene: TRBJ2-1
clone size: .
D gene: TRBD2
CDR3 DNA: TGTGCCAGCAGTACTCTAGCGGGCCCAAATGAGCAGTTCTTC
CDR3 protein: CASSTLAGPNEQFF

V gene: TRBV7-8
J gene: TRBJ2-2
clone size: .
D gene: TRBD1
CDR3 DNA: TGTGCCAGCAGCCCAGGGGGGACAGGGGTTCGCACCGGGGAGCTGTTTTTT
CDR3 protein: CASSPGGTGVRTGELFF

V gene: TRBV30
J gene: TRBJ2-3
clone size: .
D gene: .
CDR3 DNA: TGTGCCTGGACCCCCTACCGTGTGACAGATACGCAGTATTTT
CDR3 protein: CAWTPYRVTDTQYF

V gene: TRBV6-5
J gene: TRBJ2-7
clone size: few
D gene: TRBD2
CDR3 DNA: TGTGCCAGCAGTTATTCCGGGACTAGCGGGAAAGGGCAGTACTTC
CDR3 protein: CASSYSGTSGKGQYF

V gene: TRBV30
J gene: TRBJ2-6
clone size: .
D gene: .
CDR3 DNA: TGTGCCCGGAGGGGGTCTGGGGCCAACGGCCTGACTTTC
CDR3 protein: CARRGSGANGLTF

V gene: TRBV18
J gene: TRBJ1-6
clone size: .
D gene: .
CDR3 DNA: TGTGCCAGCTCACCCGGCACAGATAATTCACCCCTCCACTTT
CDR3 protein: CASSPGTDNSPLHF

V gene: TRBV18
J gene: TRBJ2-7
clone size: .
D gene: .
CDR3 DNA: TGTGCCAGCTCACTCGGACTGCCGGAATTCTACGAGCAGTACTTC
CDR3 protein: CASSLGLPEFYEQYF

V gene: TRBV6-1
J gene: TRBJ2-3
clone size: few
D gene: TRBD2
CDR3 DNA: TGTGCCAGCACCACCTTGGCGGGGGGTGGAGATACGCAGTATTTT
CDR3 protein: CASTTLAGGGDTQYF

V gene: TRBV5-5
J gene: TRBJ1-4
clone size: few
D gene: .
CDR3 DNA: TGTGCCAGCAGCCGCCGGGCAGGGATCGGGACTAATGAAAAACTGTTTTTT
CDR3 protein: CASSRRAGIGTNEKLFF

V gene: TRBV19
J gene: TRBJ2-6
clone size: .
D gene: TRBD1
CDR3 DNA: TGTGCCAGTAGTAGACAGGGGGCGGGGGGGGCCAACGTCCTGACTTTC
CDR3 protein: CASSRQGAGGANVLTF

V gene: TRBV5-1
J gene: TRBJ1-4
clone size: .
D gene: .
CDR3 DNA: TGCGCCAGCAGCTTGGAGGCCAGGGAAAAACTGTTTTTT
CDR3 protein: CASSLEAREKLFF

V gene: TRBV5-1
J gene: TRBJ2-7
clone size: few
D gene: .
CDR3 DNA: TGCGCCAGCAGCTCCGGCCAGGGCCAACCCCTTCGGCAGTACTTC
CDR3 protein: CASSSGQGQPLRQYF

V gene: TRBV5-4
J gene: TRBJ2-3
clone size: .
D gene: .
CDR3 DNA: TGTGCCAGCAGCTTGGATTTCGGCACAGATACGCAGTATTTT
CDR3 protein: CASSLDFGTDTQYF

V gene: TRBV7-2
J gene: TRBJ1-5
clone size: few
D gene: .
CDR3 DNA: TGTGCCATAACCCTGGGGCCCAATCAGCCCCAGCATTTT
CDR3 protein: CAITLGPNQPQHF

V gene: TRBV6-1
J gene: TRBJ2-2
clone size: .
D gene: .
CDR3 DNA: TGTGCCAGCAGTGTGGGGGACTCCGGGGAGCTGTTTTTT
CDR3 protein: CASSVGDSGELFF

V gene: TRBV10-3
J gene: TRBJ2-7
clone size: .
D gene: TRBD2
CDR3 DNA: TGTGCCATCAGTGCGATCGCTAGCGGGGTCAGCTCCTACGAGCAGTACTTC
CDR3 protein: CAISAIASGVSSYEQYF

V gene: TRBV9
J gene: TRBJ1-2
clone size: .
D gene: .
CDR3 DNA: TGTGCCAGCAGCGGACGGGACAACCTCCCCGGCTACACCTTC
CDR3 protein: CASSGRDNLPGYTF

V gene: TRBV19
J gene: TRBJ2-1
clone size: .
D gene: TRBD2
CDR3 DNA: TGTGCCAGTAGTACCTGGACTAGCGGGAGATACAATGAGCAGTTCTTC
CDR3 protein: CASSTWTSGRYNEQFF

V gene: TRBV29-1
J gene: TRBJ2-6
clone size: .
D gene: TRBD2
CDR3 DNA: TGCAGCGTTGTTTTCGGGGGGTGGTCTGGGGCCAACGGCCTGACTTTC
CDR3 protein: CSVVFGGWSGANGLTF

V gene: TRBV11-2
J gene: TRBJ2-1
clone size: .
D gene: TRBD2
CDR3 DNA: TGTGCCAGCAGCTTAGTAGCGGGAGGCGGTGAGCAGTTCTTC
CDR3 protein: CASSLVAGGGEQFF

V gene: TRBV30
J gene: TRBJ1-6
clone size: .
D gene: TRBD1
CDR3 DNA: TGTGCCTGGAGTCTGGGACAGACAAATTCACCCCTCCACTTT
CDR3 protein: CAWSLGQTNSPLHF

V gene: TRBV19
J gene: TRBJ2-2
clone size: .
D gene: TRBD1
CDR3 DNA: TGTGCCAGTAGTACCAACGGACAGGGGGGCACCGGGGAGCTGTTTTTT
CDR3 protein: CASSTNGQGGTGELFF

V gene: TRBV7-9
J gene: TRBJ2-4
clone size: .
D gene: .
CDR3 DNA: TGTGCCAGCAGCTTAGCGGGTGGAGGCGCCAAAAACATTCAGTACTTC
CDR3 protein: CASSLAGGGAKNIQYF

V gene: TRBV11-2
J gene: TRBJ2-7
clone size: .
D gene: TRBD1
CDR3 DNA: TGTGCCAGCAGCTTGGGGAACAGGGGAGTCTACGAGCAGTACTTC
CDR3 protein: CASSLGNRGVYEQYF

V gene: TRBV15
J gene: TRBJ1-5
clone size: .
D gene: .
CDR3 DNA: TGTGCCACCAGTGCCGCCGGAGGGGCGGCTCAGCCCCAGCATTTT
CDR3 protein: CATSAAGGAAQPQHF

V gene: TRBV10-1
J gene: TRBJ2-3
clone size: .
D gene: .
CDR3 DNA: TGCGCCAGCAGTGAGTCCGCAGATACGCAGTATTTT
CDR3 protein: CASSESADTQYF

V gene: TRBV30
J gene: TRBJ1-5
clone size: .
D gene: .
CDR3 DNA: TGTGCCTGGAGCGTCGGTCAGGGCGTCAATCAGCCCCAGCATTTT
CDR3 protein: CAWSVGQGVNQPQHF

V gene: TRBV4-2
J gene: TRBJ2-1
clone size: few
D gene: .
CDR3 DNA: TGTGCCAGCAGCCAAGATGGGGCAGGCCCGGCTACCCAGCAGTTCTTC
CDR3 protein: CASSQDGAGPATQQFF

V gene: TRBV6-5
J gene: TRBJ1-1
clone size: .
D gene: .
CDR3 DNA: TGTGCCAGCAGTTATTGGGCGGGTGAAGCTTTCTTT
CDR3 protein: CASSYWAGEAFF

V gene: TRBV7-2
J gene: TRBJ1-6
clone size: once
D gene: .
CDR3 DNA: TGTGCCAGCAGCTCGAGAGGTGGACGGGGAAATTCACCCCTCCACTTT
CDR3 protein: CASSSRGGRGNSPLHF

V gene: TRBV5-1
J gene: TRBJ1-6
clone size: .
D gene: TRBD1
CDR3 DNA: TGCGCCAGCAGCGTAGACAGGGCGGATAATTCACCCCTCCACTTT
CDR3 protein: CASSVDRADNSPLHF

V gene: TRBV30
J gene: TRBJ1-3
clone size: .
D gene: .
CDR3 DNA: TGTGCCTGGAGACCTAGCTCTGGAAACACCATATATTTT
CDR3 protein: CAWRPSSGNTIYF

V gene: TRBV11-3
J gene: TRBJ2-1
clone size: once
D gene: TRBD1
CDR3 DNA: TGTGCCAGCAGCTCGCGGACAGGGAGCTCCTACAATGAGCAGTTCTTC
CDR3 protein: CASSSRTGSSYNEQFF

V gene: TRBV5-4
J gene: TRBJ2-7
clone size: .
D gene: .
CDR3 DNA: TGTGCCAGCAGCTCGAGAACAGGGTACTACGAGCAGTACTTC
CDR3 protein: CASSSRTGYYEQYF

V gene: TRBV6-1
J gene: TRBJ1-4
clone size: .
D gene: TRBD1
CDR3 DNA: TGTGCCAGCAGGGACAGGGAAGTACTGTTTTTT
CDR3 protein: CASRDREVLFF

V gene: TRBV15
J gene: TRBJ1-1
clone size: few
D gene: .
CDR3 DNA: TGTGCCACCAGCAGAGATGGTAGATCGGACACTGAAGCTTTCTTT
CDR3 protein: CATSRDGRSDTEAFF

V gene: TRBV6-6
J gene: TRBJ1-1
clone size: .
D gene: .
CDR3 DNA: TGTGCCAGCAGTTACGACAGGTCTACTTTGAACACTGAAGCTTTCTTT
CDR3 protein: CASSYDRSTLNTEAFF

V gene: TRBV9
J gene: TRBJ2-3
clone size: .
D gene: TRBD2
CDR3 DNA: TGTGCCAGCAGTAGGAAAGCGGGGGCGCTGGATACGCAGTATTTT
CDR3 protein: CASSRKAGALDTQYF

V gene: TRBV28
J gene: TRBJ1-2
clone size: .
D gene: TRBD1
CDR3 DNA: TGTGCCAGCAGGGGACCGGGACAGGCGATTCAGGACTATGGCTACACCTTC
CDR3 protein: CASRGPGQAIQDYGYTF

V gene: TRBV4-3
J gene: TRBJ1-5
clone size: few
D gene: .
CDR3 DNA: TGCGCCAGCAGCCAAAAGCCCACTCAGCCCCAGCATTTT
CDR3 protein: CASSQKPTQPQHF

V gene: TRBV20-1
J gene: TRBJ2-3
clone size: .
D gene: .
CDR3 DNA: TGCAGTGCAACAACTTCCGGGGTCTATTTT
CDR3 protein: CSATTSGVYF